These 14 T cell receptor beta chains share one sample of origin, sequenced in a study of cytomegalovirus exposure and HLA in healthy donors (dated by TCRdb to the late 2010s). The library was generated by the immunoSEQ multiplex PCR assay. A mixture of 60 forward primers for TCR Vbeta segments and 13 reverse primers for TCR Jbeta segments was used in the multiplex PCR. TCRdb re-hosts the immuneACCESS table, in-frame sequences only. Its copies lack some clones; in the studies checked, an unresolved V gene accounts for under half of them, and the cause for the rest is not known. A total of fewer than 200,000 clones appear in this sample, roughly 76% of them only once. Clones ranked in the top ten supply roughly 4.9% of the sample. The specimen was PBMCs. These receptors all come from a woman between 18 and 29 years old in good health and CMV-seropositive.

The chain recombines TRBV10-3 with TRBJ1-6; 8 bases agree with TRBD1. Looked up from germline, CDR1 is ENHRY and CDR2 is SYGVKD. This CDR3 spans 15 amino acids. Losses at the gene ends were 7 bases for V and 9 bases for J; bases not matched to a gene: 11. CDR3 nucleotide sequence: TGTGCCATCACCGTGGGACAGGTCATTGGTTCACCCCTCCACTTT. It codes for CAITVGQVIGSPLHF.

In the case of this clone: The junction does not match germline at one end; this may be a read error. The CDR3 region has the DNA TGTGCCGGCAGTCCCCGCGACGGAGGACAGAACTATGGCTACACCTTC. This sequence encodes CAGSPRDGGQNYGYTF. The rearrangement uses TRBV7-9 and TRBJ1-2; D is possibly TRBD1 (6 bases). Germline-derived CDR1 and CDR2 are SEHNR and FQNEAQ (reference sequence). This CDR3 spans 16 amino acids.

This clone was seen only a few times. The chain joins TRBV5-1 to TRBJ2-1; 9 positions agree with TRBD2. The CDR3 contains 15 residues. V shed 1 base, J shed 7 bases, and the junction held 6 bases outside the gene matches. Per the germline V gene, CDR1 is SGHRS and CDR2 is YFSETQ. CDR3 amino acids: CASSLSGGRTNEQFF. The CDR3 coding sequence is TGCGCCAGCAGCTTGAGCGGGGGGAGGACAAATGAGCAGTTCTTC.

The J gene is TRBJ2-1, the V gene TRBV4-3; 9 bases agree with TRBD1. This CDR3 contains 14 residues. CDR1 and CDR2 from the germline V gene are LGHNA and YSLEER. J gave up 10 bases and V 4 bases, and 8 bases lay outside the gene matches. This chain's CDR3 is CASSRQGELGEQFF. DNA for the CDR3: TGCGCCAGCAGCCGACAGGGGGAACTCGGGGAGCAGTTCTTC.

DNA for the CDR3: TGTGCCAGCTCGAACCAACTAGCGGGGGGGCGAGATACGCAGTATTTT. Translated, it gives CASSNQLAGGRDTQYF. J is TRBJ2-3 and V is TRBV18; 13 nucleotides align to TRBD2. Germline V gives CDR1 KGHSH, CDR2 LQKENI. J gave up 5 bases and V 6 bases, and 8 bases lay outside the gene matches. CDR3 length: 16 amino acids. Looking up the rest from reference TRBV18 and TRBJ2-3 gives the full variable domain: NAGVMQNPRHLVRRRGQEARLRCSPMKGHSHVYWYRQLPEEGLKFMVYLQKENIIDESGMPKERFSAEFPKEGPSILRIQQVVRGDSAAYFCASSNQLAGGRDTQYFGPGTRLTVL.

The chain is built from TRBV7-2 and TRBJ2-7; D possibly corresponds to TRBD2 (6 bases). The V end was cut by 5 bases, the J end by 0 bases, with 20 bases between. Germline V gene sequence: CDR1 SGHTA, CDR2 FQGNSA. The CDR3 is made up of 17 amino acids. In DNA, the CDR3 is TGTGCCAGCAGCGAGGCGAGTGGTAGCGGTAGCTCCTACGAGCAGTACTTC. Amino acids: CASSEASGSGSSYEQYF.

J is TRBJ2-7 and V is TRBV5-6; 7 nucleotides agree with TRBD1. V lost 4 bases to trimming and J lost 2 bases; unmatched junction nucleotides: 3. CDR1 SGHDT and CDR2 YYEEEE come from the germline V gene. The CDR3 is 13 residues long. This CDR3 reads CASSVGQTYEQYF. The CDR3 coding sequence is TGTGCCAGCAGCGTGGGACAGACCTACGAGCAGTACTTC.

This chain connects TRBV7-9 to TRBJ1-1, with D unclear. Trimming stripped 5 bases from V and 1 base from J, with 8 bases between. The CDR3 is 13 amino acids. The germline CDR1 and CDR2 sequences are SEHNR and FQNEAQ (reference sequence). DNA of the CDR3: TGTGCCAGCAGCCCTCTCCGGAACACTGAAGCTTTCTTT. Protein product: CASSPLRNTEAFF. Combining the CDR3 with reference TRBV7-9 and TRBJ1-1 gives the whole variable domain DTGVSQNPRHKITKRGQNVTFRCDPISEHNRLYWYRQTLGQGPEFLTYFQNEAQLEKSRLLSDRFSAERPKGSFSTLEIQRTEQGDSAMYLCASSPLRNTEAFFGQGTRLTVV.

Written as DNA, the CDR3 is TGTGCCAGCAGCCAAGATTACCCTGGACTAGCGGGGGACGGAGATACGCAGTATTTT. Amino acid sequence: CASSQDYPGLAGDGDTQYF. The chain carries TRBV4-2 and TRBJ2-3; 13 bases agree with TRBD2. The germline V gene encodes CDR1 LGHNA and CDR2 YNFKEQ. This CDR3 is 19 amino acids long. J lost 5 bases, V lost 0 bases, and 11 bases had no gene match.

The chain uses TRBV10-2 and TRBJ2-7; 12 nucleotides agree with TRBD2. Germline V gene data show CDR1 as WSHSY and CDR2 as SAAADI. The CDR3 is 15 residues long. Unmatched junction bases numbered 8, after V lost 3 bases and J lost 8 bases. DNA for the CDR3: TGCGCCAGCAGTGAAGGGTCTAGCGGGGGGGACCAGCAGTACTTC. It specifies CASSEGSSGGDQQYF.

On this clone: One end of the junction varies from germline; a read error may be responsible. The DNA for the CDR3 is TGTGCTAGCAGCTTAGGGGAGTCCTACGAGCAGTACTTC. It codes for CASSLGESYEQYF. The rearrangement uses TRBV7-7 and TRBJ2-7; TRBD1 or TRBD2 may be the D gene (5 bases each). The CDR3 totals 13 residues. Per germline, CDR1 SSHAT and CDR2 FNYEAQ (reference sequence).

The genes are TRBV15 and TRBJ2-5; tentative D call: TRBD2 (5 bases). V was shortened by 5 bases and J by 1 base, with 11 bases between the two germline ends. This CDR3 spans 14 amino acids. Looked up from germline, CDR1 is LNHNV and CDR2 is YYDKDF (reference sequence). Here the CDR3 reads CATSGDYFQETQYF. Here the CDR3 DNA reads TGTGCCACCAGCGGCGACTACTTCCAAGAGACCCAGTACTTC.

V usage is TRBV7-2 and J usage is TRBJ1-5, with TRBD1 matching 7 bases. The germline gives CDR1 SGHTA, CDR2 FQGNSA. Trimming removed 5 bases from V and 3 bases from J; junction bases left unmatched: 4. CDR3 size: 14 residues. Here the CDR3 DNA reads TGTGCCAGCAGCCGAGGGACAGTCAATCAGCCCCAGCATTTT. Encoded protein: CASSRGTVNQPQHF.

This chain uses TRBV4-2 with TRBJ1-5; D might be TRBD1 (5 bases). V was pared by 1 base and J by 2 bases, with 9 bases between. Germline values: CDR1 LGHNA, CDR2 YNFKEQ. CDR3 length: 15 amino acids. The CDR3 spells CASSQVGGGNQPQHF. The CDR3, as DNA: TGTGCCAGCAGCCAAGTCGGGGGGGGCAATCAGCCCCAGCATTTT.